Described below is a single T cell receptor beta chain sequence and its context. Its antigen remains unidentified. The data derive from a study of tumor-infiltrating lymphocytes in localized non-small cell lung cancer. Study at large: Some samples were collected after neoadjuvant chemotherapy; smokers, never-smokers and several histologies were included. Resected tumor was paired with non-adjacent uninvolved lung from the same patient. Study-wide results and caveats: Available tissue quantity limited TCR sequencing to a patient subset. Higher tumor T cell infiltration than in uninvolved lung was supported by TCRbeta sequencing.

Repertoires were generated with immunoSEQ multiplex PCR, while TCRdb's copy carries only in-frame clones and drops some. In the table there are 6,400 or so clones, less than 80% of which are singletons. The CDR3 is 14 amino acids. Trimming removed 8 bases at V and 6 bases at J, with 14 bases between. CDR1 LNHNV and CDR2 YYDKDF come from the germline V gene (reference sequence). This sequence was found in a human donor with non-small cell lung cancer. The rearrangement uses TRBV15 and TRBJ2-6; D remains unclear. Source material: lung tumor tissue. Written as DNA, the CDR3 is TGTGCCACCGTGTCGGGCGAAAAGGCCAACGTCCTGACTTTC. This codes for CATVSGEKANVLTF.